The T cell receptor beta chain under discussion was sequenced for a study of cytotoxic CD8 clonotypes in ibrutinib-treated CLL. Points from the study as a whole: Clonality was elevated at ibrutinib response and had returned toward baseline at progression.

This CDR3 is built from 14 residues. V shed 2 bases and J shed 1 base, with 8 bases lying between them. The germline gives CDR1 SNHLY, CDR2 FYNNEI. Extraction of roughly 1.8 micrograms of genomic DNA from cryopreserved PBMCs supplied material for TCR beta libraries. This clone was counted only a few times. The target antigen is unknown. Profiled with immunoSEQ multiplex PCR; TCRdb holds only in-frame clones, not every one. The sample shows approximately 140,000 clones, approximately 80% of them seen only once. This chain connects TRBV2 to TRBJ1-1, with D unresolved. The origin of this receptor is a human donor with chronic lymphocytic leukemia. Sequenced material: PBMCs, taken after 12 months of ibrutinib treatment. The DNA for the CDR3 is TGTGCCAGCAGTGAAAAGGCGGAGAACACTGAAGCTTTCTTT. As protein: CASSEKAENTEAFF.